This entry lists 22 T cell receptor beta chains sequenced from one sample in a study of T cell clonotyping in hematopoietic cell transplantation. Using immunoSEQ multiplex PCR, the repertoire was profiled, and TCRdb retains in-frame clones only, with some absent. This sample has fewer than 80,000 clones, with roughly 94% found just once. Input material: peripheral blood mononuclear cells. Receptor source: a man in his forties or fifties in good health. Some clones in this sample may be carry-over from other donors' samples.

CDR3 nucleotide sequence: TGTGCCAGCAGTTTCGACAGGGCCTCCTATGGCTACACCTTC. Protein: CASSFDRASYGYTF. The chain combines TRBV27 with TRBJ1-2, with TRBD1 matching over 7 bases. In germline, CDR1 is MNHEY, CDR2 SMNVEV (reference sequence). V lost 3 bases, J lost 4 bases, and 5 bases stayed unmatched. The CDR3 spans 14 residues.

The chain employs TRBV19 and TRBJ2-2; no clear D gene. From germline, CDR1 is LNHDA and CDR2 SQIVND (reference sequence). The V end lost 8 bases, the J end lost 0 bases, and 10 bases lay between the germline ends. The CDR3 sequence is 14 residues long. DNA for the CDR3: TGTGCCAGTCGAGCCCTGACGAACACCGGGGAGCTGTTTTTT. This sequence encodes CASRALTNTGELFF.

The chain recombines TRBV18 with TRBJ2-3; no clear D. The CDR3 has 11 residues. The V end lost 2 bases, the J end lost 5 bases, and 2 bases lay between the germline ends. In germline, CDR1 is KGHSH, CDR2 LQKENI. This CDR3 is CASSPGDTQYF. The CDR3 region has the DNA TGTGCCAGCTCACCAGGAGATACGCAGTATTTT.

V gene TRBV5-1 combines with J gene TRBJ2-7, with 7 bases lining up with TRBD1. Germline V CDR1 and CDR2: SGHRS, YFSETQ. With V trimmed by 2 bases and J by 7 bases, 9 bases remained unmatched. The CDR3 extends over 14 amino acids. The CDR3 DNA reads as TGCGCCAGCAGCTTTCAACAGGGGTCGGGGGAGCAGTACTTC. Its translation: CASSFQQGSGEQYF.

The rearrangement uses TRBV12-5 and TRBJ2-7; 12 bases fit TRBD1. Unmatched junction bases numbered 6, after V lost 5 bases and J lost 4 bases. The CDR3 sequence is 15 residues long. From germline, CDR1 is LGHNT and CDR2 FRNRAP. CDR3 residues: CASGLGTGGSYEQYF. CDR3 DNA: TGTGCTAGTGGTCTTGGGACAGGGGGCTCGTACGAGCAGTACTTC.

The V call is TRBV7-3, the J call TRBJ2-1; TRBD1 agrees at 7 bases. V lost 2 bases to trimming and J lost 8 bases; unmatched junction nucleotides: 12. The germline gives CDR1 SGHTA, CDR2 FQGTGA. This CDR3 has 16 amino acids. This CDR3 reads CASSLLTGTLGDEQFF. CDR3 in DNA: TGTGCCAGCAGCTTACTGACAGGGACACTCGGGGATGAGCAGTTCTTC.

V gene TRBV27 combines with J gene TRBJ2-5; 9 nucleotides line up with TRBD2. Looked up from germline, CDR1 is MNHEY and CDR2 is SMNVEV (reference sequence). The CDR3 length is 17 residues. The V and J ends lost 7 bases and 2 bases, in that order; junction bases with no gene match: 14. The CDR3 nucleotides read TGTGCCAGCAAACCTGGGGCGACTAGCGGCCCACAAGAGACCCAGTACTTC. It encodes CASKPGATSGPQETQYF.

CDR3 loop: CASSMRPGQDNSPLHF. CDR3 bases: TGTGCCAGTAGTATGAGGCCGGGACAGGATAATTCACCCCTCCACTTT. V is TRBV19 and J is TRBJ1-6; 8 nucleotides line up with TRBD1. Germline V gene lookup returns CDR1 LNHDA and CDR2 SQIVND (reference sequence). This CDR3 contains 16 residues. J lost 5 bases, V lost 3 bases, and 6 bases had no gene match. The full variable domain, its missing parts supplied by reference TRBV19 and TRBJ1-6, is DGGITQSPKYLFRKEGQNVTLSCEQNLNHDAMYWYRQDPGQGLRLIYYSQIVNDFQKGDIAEGYSVSREKKESFPLTVTSAQKNPTAFYLCASSMRPGQDNSPLHFGNGTRLTVT.

This rearrangement joins TRBV28 to TRBJ1-3, with 7 positions matching TRBD1. V was pared by 6 bases and J by 0 bases, with 8 bases of the junction left unmatched. CDR3 length: 16 amino acids. Germline CDR1 MDHEN, CDR2 SYDVKM. The CDR3 protein is CASSYPGTVSGNTIYF. The CDR3, as DNA: TGTGCCAGCAGCTACCCTGGGACAGTCTCTGGAAACACCATATATTTT.

This chain connects TRBV5-6 to TRBJ1-2; D gene uncertain. Germline assignment: CDR1 SGHDT and CDR2 YYEEEE. The V gene lost 1 base and the J gene lost 5 bases, with 12 bases spanning the gap. CDR3 size: 14 residues. In DNA, the CDR3 is TGTGCCAGCAGCTTGCCCGGAACACCGTATGGCTACACCTTC. The encoded protein is CASSLPGTPYGYTF. Combining the CDR3 with reference TRBV5-6 and TRBJ1-2 gives the whole variable domain DAGVTQSPTHLIKTRGQQVTLRCSPKSGHDTVSWYQQALGQGPQFIFQYYEEEERQRGNFPDRFSGHQFPNYSSELNVNALLLGDSALYLCASSLPGTPYGYTFGSGTRLTVV.

The genes are TRBV7-6 and TRBJ2-1, with D possibly TRBD2 on 6 matching bases. The germline gives CDR1 SGHVS, CDR2 FNYEAQ. The CDR3 extends over 11 amino acids. V was shortened by 5 bases and J by 9 bases, with 8 bases between the two germline ends. Written as DNA, the CDR3 is TGTGCCAGCAGCGAGCGGGTTGAGCAGTTCTTC. Translation gives CASSERVEQFF.

CDR3 loop: CASSYHQQGGYGYTF. The CDR3, as DNA: TGTGCCAGCAGTTACCACCAACAGGGAGGCTATGGCTACACCTTC. The V gene is TRBV6-5, the J gene TRBJ1-2, with TRBD1 as a possible D gene (6 bases). The V end lost 2 bases, the J end lost 4 bases, and 14 bases lay between the germline ends. The CDR3 sequence is 15 residues long. Looked up from germline, CDR1 is MNHEY and CDR2 is SVGAGI.

V and J are TRBV6-6 and TRBJ2-1; no clear D. Germline CDR1 reads MNHNY; CDR2 reads SVGAGI (reference sequence). V dropped 5 bases and J dropped 7 bases, with 9 bases sitting between them. This CDR3 spans 12 amino acids. The CDR3 region is CASSPTKNEQFF. The CDR3 bases are TGTGCCAGCAGTCCTACTAAGAATGAGCAGTTCTTC.

The chain is built from TRBV6-6 and TRBJ1-1; D gene ambiguous. The CDR3 is made up of 14 amino acids. V was pared by 6 bases and J by 4 bases, with 15 bases between. Germline V gene data show CDR1 as MNHNY and CDR2 as SVGAGI (reference sequence). The CDR3 sequence: CASSREREVTEAFF. The CDR3 DNA is TGTGCCAGCAGCCGGGAGAGGGAAGTCACTGAAGCTTTCTTT.

The chain uses TRBV28 and TRBJ2-1, with a weak D call TRBD1 (6 bases). Trimming removed 6 bases at V and 3 bases at J, with 12 bases between. Germline CDR1 MDHEN, CDR2 SYDVKM. The CDR3 is 14 residues long. The CDR3 DNA reads as TGTGCCAGCAGAGCCATGGACAGCTACAATGAGCAGTTCTTC. The encoded protein is CASRAMDSYNEQFF. Full variable domain (missing parts from reference TRBV28 and TRBJ2-1): DVKVTQSSRYLVKRTGEKVFLECVQDMDHENMFWYRQDPGLGLRLIYFSYDVKMKEKGDIPEGYSVSREKKERFSLILESASTNQTSMYLCASRAMDSYNEQFFGPGTRLTVL.

The V and J genes are TRBV5-1 and TRBJ1-2, with TRBD1 matching 8 bases. J gave up 8 bases and V 2 bases, and 5 bases lay outside the gene matches. Per germline, CDR1 SGHRS and CDR2 YFSETQ. The CDR3 totals 13 residues. The CDR3 DNA sequence: TGCGCCAGCAGCTTCACAGGGGGAGAGGGCTACACCTTC. This codes for CASSFTGGEGYTF.

The chain is built from TRBV5-4 and TRBJ2-7, with D perhaps matching TRBD2 (5 bases). V gave up 0 bases and J gave up 3 bases, with 16 bases separating them. The CDR3 runs 16 residues. Germline loops: CDR1 SGHNT, CDR2 YYREEE (reference sequence). The CDR3 region is CASSLEAPRGYYEQYF. Written as DNA, the CDR3 is TGTGCCAGCAGCTTGGAAGCCCCTCGGGGATACTACGAGCAGTACTTC.

CDR3 in amino acids: CASSRLAKNIQYF. The DNA for the CDR3 is TGTGCCAGCAGCCGTTTAGCCAAAAACATTCAGTACTTC. The rearrangement uses TRBV7-9 and TRBJ2-4; D remains ambiguous. This CDR3 comprises 13 residues. V was pared by 5 bases and J by 0 bases, with 5 bases between. Germline V lookup: CDR1 SEHNR, CDR2 FQNEAQ (reference sequence).

The chain couples TRBV28 to TRBJ1-5; D unresolved. Trimming shortened V by 3 bases and J by 3 bases, and 6 bases separated the two germline ends. This CDR3 is 13 amino acids long. Germline V CDR1 and CDR2: MDHEN, SYDVKM. Here the CDR3 DNA reads TGTGCCAGCAGTTTCTCCGTCAATCAGCCCCAGCATTTT. Translating gives CASSFSVNQPQHF.

Regarding this clone: The junction differs from germline at one of its ends, possibly a read error. V usage is TRBV7-2 and J usage is TRBJ2-4, with D perhaps TRBD2 (6 bases). CDR3 length: 17 residues. Germline V gene data show CDR1 as SGHTA and CDR2 as FQGNSA. CDR3 amino acids: CASTLTSGVSAKNIQYF. CDR3 sequence (DNA): TGTGCCAGCACCTTAACTTCGGGAGTTTCAGCCAAAAACATTCAGTACTTC.

The V gene is TRBV28, the J gene TRBJ1-4; a possible D gene is TRBD1 (5 bases). The length of the CDR3 is 13 residues. Germline-derived CDR1 and CDR2 are MDHEN and SYDVKM. The V and J ends lost 10 bases and 7 bases respectively, with 16 bases between them. DNA for the CDR3: TGTGCCATCCGACGGGGGAGGACTGAAAAACTGTTTTTT. Its translation: CAIRRGRTEKLFF. Using reference TRBV28 and TRBJ1-4 for the parts outside the CDR3, the full variable domain is DVKVTQSSRYLVKRTGEKVFLECVQDMDHENMFWYRQDPGLGLRLIYFSYDVKMKEKGDIPEGYSVSREKKERFSLILESASTNQTSMYLCAIRRGRTEKLFFGSGTQLSVL.

This chain uses TRBV6-6 with TRBJ2-5; D might be TRBD1 (6 bases). The CDR3 has 15 amino acids. The germline gives CDR1 MNHNY, CDR2 SVGAGI (reference sequence). V was clipped by 8 bases and J by 0 bases, with 16 bases between them. CDR3 sequence reads: CASGTEDRYQETQYF. DNA of the CDR3: TGTGCCAGCGGAACCGAGGACAGATACCAAGAGACCCAGTACTTC.